This entry concerns a single T cell receptor (beta chain). This entry is derived from a study of blood T cell repertoires in COVID-19. Study-wide background: Both acute and convalescent COVID-19 samples were obtained from the United States, Italy and Spain.

The CDR3 has 15 amino acids. V dropped 0 bases and J dropped 6; count of bases not matched to a gene: 5. Some clones are missing from TCRdb's copy, which holds only in-frame ones; the method was immunoSEQ multiplex PCR. The data hold about 250,000 clones, with approximately 90% observed a single time. This receptor was taken from a man aged 18 to 35 with active or convalescent COVID-19. V usage is TRBV6-7 and J usage is TRBJ1-5; 7 positions match TRBD1. TRBV6-7 is an open reading frame whose function is uncertain. The sample was peripheral blood. CDR3 residues: CASSYSTGYGQPQHF. The CDR3, as DNA: TGTGCCAGCAGTTACTCGACAGGGTATGGTCAGCCCCAGCATTTT.